This TCR beta chain came from a study of T cell changes during pregnancy in multiple sclerosis. The assay was immunoSEQ multiplex PCR, and TCRdb's table has in-frame clones only and misses some. In the table there are approximately 100,000 clones, more than 90% of which are singletons. CDR3 length: 11 amino acids. J gave up 4 bases and V 9 bases, and 1 base lay outside the gene matches. Germline-derived CDR1 and CDR2 are SEHNR and FQNEAQ (reference sequence). The chain joins TRBV7-9 to TRBJ1-2, with TRBD1 matching over 8 bases. The TCR originated in a female donor with multiple sclerosis, enrolled in a pregnancy study. The sample here was peripheral blood, taken in the second trimester of pregnancy. DNA for the CDR3: TGTGCCAGTGGACAGGGCTATGGCTACACCTTC. Its translation is CASGQGYGYTF.